Listed below are T cell receptor beta chains from one sample, sequenced in a study of cytomegalovirus exposure and HLA in healthy donors. TCRdb's table, derived via immunoSEQ multiplex PCR, lists solely in-frame clones and lacks some. The data hold roughly 190,000 clones, with roughly 80% observed a single time. The sequenced material came from PBMCs. The receptors shown here come from a woman aged 18 to 35 in good health and CMV-seronegative. The CDR3 runs from the conserved cysteine through the conserved F or W. D genes are given only for firm matches.

d_call: NA
v_call: TRBV5-6
j_call: TRBJ1-4
cdr3_aa: CASSLYRNGEKLFF

d_call: NA
v_call: TRBV9
j_call: TRBJ2-2
cdr3_aa: CASSVTPGELFF

d_call: TRBD2
v_call: TRBV27
j_call: TRBJ2-1
cdr3_aa: CASSSSGGNPPYNEQFF

d_call: NA
v_call: TRBV6-5
j_call: TRBJ1-2
cdr3_aa: CASRSQRVGYTF

d_call: NA
v_call: TRBV7-3
j_call: TRBJ1-1
cdr3_aa: CASSSTAGTEAFF

d_call: NA
v_call: TRBV28
j_call: TRBJ1-6
cdr3_aa: CASSLSGNSYNSPLHF

d_call: TRBD2
v_call: TRBV6-5
j_call: TRBJ2-1
cdr3_aa: CASSLAGGPYNEQFF

d_call: NA
v_call: TRBV29-1
j_call: TRBJ1-4
cdr3_aa: CSVGHSGVQEKLFF

d_call: NA
v_call: TRBV20-1
j_call: TRBJ1-6
cdr3_aa: CSDPRDSPLHF

d_call: NA
v_call: TRBV15
j_call: TRBJ2-2
cdr3_aa: CATSGQQGSGELFF

d_call: NA
v_call: TRBV13
j_call: TRBJ2-1
cdr3_aa: CASSLGGGARNEQFF

d_call: TRBD2
v_call: TRBV28
j_call: TRBJ2-1
cdr3_aa: CASSLSWLGVAGVPYNEQFF

d_call: TRBD2
v_call: TRBV6-5
j_call: TRBJ2-7
cdr3_aa: CASSYSSGGGNEQYF

d_call: TRBD1
v_call: TRBV28
j_call: TRBJ1-2
cdr3_aa: CASRSLDRGNGYTF

d_call: TRBD2
v_call: TRBV27
j_call: TRBJ2-2
cdr3_aa: CASSLISSGRHTGELFF

d_call: TRBD1
v_call: TRBV28
j_call: TRBJ1-6
cdr3_aa: CASRSQGAGYNSPLHF

d_call: TRBD1
v_call: TRBV10-3
j_call: TRBJ1-5
cdr3_aa: CATNRDRGSGNQPQHF

d_call: NA
v_call: TRBV6-1
j_call: TRBJ2-6
cdr3_aa: CASSEFEAHLISGANVLTF

d_call: TRBD2
v_call: TRBV7-2
j_call: TRBJ2-1
cdr3_aa: CASSILAGDYNEQFF

d_call: NA
v_call: TRBV2
j_call: TRBJ1-5
cdr3_aa: CASSYQGNNQPQHF

d_call: TRBD1
v_call: TRBV19
j_call: TRBJ1-4
cdr3_aa: CATDLGQGFEKLFF

d_call: TRBD2
v_call: TRBV7-2
j_call: TRBJ2-7
cdr3_aa: CASSLVPQLTSGISYEQYF

d_call: TRBD1
v_call: TRBV18
j_call: TRBJ1-6
cdr3_aa: CASSPRTGDNSPLHF

d_call: NA
v_call: TRBV9
j_call: TRBJ1-4
cdr3_aa: CASSPGEQDDEKLFF

d_call: NA
v_call: TRBV29-1
j_call: TRBJ2-1
cdr3_aa: CSVRGADNEQFF

d_call: NA
v_call: TRBV5-5
j_call: TRBJ2-7
cdr3_aa: CASSSPGEGALLSSYEQYF

d_call: NA
v_call: TRBV29-1
j_call: TRBJ1-1
cdr3_aa: CSVVTGPLNTEAFF

d_call: TRBD1
v_call: TRBV6-1
j_call: TRBJ1-4
cdr3_aa: CASSEEGTAFAIHNEKLFF

d_call: TRBD1
v_call: TRBV7-6
j_call: TRBJ1-6
cdr3_aa: CASSLAGQGNSPLHF

d_call: TRBD1
v_call: TRBV2
j_call: TRBJ1-5
cdr3_aa: CASRAGTDSNQPQHF

d_call: TRBD1
v_call: TRBV2
j_call: TRBJ2-3
cdr3_aa: CARSGGRPDTQYF

d_call: TRBD1
v_call: TRBV4-3
j_call: TRBJ1-5
cdr3_aa: CASSQGQSQPQHF

d_call: NA
v_call: TRBV29-1
j_call: TRBJ1-4
cdr3_aa: CSVSIQTNEKLFF

d_call: NA
v_call: TRBV11-3
j_call: TRBJ1-2
cdr3_aa: CAIPGGGWYGYTF

d_call: NA
v_call: TRBV28
j_call: TRBJ1-1
cdr3_aa: CASIRVRAGDTEAFF

d_call: TRBD1
v_call: TRBV10-1
j_call: TRBJ1-1
cdr3_aa: CASSEAGTGRGAEAFF

d_call: TRBD1
v_call: TRBV25-1
j_call: TRBJ1-1
cdr3_aa: CASSGSTGAFSAFF

d_call: NA
v_call: TRBV4-1
j_call: TRBJ2-7
cdr3_aa: CASSQISGATYEQYF

d_call: NA
v_call: TRBV7-9
j_call: TRBJ2-1
cdr3_aa: CASSLGAGVWDNEQFF

d_call: TRBD1
v_call: TRBV2
j_call: TRBJ1-4
cdr3_aa: CASSKGQGSEKLFF

d_call: NA
v_call: TRBV19
j_call: TRBJ2-7
cdr3_aa: CASSIGGQQPYEQYF

d_call: NA
v_call: TRBV7-9
j_call: TRBJ2-3
cdr3_aa: CASSPTRLSTDTQYF

d_call: NA
v_call: TRBV29-1
j_call: TRBJ1-5
cdr3_aa: CSVDSGDGNQPQHF

d_call: NA
v_call: TRBV9
j_call: TRBJ2-5
cdr3_aa: CASSARGLWETQYF

d_call: NA
v_call: TRBV4-1
j_call: TRBJ1-5
cdr3_aa: CASSQVTERNQPQHF

d_call: TRBD1
v_call: TRBV11-2
j_call: TRBJ2-7
cdr3_aa: CASSLLLWGQDPHEQYF

d_call: NA
v_call: TRBV9
j_call: TRBJ2-3
cdr3_aa: CASSVDQAADTQYF

d_call: TRBD1
v_call: TRBV19
j_call: TRBJ2-7
cdr3_aa: CASSGEKQGFTSYEQYF

d_call: NA
v_call: TRBV7-9
j_call: TRBJ2-3
cdr3_aa: CASSSDRQGRGWQYF